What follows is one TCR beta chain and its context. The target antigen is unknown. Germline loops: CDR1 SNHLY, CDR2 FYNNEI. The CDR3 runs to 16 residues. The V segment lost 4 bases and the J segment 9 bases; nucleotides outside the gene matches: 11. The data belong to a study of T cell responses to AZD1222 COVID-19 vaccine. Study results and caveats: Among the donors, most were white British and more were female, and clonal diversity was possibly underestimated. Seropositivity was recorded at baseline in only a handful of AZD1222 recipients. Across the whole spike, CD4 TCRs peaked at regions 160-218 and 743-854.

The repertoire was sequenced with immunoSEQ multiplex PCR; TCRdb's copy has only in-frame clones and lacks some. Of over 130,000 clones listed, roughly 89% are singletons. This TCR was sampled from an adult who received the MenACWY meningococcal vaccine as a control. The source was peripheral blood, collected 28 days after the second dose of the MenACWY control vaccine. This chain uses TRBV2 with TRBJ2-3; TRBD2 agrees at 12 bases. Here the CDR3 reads CASSATSGRPPPTQYF. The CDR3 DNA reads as TGTGCCAGCAGTGCTACTAGCGGGAGGCCCCCCCCCACGCAGTATTTT. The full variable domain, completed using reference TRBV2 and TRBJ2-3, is EPEVTQTPSHQVTQMGQEVILRCVPISNHLYFYWYRQILGQKVEFLVSFYNNEISEKSEIFDDQFSVERPDGSNFTLKIRSTKLEDSAMYFCASSATSGRPPPTQYFGPGTRLTVL.